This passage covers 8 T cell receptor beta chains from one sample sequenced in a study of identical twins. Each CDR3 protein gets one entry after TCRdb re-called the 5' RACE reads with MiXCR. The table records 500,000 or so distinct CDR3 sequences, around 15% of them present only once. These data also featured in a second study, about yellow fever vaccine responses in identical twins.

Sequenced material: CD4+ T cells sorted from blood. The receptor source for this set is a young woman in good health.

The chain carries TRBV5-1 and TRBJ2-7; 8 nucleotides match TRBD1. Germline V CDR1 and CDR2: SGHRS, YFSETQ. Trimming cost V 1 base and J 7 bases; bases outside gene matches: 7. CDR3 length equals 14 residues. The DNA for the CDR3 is TGCGCCAGCAGCTTGTTATCAGGGGGCGGGGAGCAGTACTTC. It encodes CASSLLSGGGEQYF.

The CDR3 reads CASRSLERRDSTDTQYF. In DNA form, the CDR3 reads TGTGCCAGCAGATCCTTGGAGCGTAGGGATAGCACAGATACGCAGTATTTT. The gene calls are TRBV6-2 or TRBV6-3 and TRBJ2-3, with no clear D. CDR3 size: 17 residues. The ends were cut back, 6 bases at V and 0 bases at J, with 19 bases in the middle. The V gene's germline CDR1 is MNHEY and CDR2 SVGEGT.

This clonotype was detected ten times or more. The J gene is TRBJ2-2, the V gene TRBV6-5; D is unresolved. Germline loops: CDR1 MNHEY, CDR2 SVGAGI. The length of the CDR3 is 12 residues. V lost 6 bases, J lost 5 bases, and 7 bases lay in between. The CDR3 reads CASSRGTGELFF. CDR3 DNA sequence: TGTGCCAGCAGCAGAGGTACCGGGGAGCTGTTTTTT.

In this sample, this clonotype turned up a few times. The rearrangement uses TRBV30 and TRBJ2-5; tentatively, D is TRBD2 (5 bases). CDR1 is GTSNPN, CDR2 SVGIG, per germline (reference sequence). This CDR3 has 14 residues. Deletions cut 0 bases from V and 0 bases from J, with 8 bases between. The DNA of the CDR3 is TGTGCCTGGAGTGTTGGGAGTAACCAAGAGACCCAGTACTTC. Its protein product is CAWSVGSNQETQYF. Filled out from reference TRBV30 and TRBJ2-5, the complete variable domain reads SQTIHQWPATLVQPVGSPLSLECTVEGTSNPNLYWYRQAAGRGLQLLFYSVGIGQISSEVPQNLSASRPQDRQFILSSKKLLLSDSGFYLCAWSVGSNQETQYFGPGTRLLVL.

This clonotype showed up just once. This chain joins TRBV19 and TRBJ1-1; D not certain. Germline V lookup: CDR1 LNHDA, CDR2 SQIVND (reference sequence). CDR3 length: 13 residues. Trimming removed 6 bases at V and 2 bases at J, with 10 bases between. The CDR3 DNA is TGTGCCAGTAGGGAGTTCCTTAACACTGAAGCTTTCTTT. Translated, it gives CASREFLNTEAFF.

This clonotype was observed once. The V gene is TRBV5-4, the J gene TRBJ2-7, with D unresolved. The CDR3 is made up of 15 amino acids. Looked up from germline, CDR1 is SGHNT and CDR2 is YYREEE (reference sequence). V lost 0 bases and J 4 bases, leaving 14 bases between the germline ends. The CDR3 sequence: CASSLGGTQRYEQYF. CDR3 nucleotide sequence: TGTGCCAGCAGCTTGGGAGGCACTCAAAGGTACGAGCAGTACTTC.

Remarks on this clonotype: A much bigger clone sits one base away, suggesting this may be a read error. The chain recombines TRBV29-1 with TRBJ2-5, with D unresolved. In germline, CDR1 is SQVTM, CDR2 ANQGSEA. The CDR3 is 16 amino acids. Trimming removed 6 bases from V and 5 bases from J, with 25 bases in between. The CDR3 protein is CSVTPKFVGPHETQYF. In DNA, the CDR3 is TGCAGCGTGACGCCTAAATTTGTCGGGCCGCATGAGACCCAGTACTTC.

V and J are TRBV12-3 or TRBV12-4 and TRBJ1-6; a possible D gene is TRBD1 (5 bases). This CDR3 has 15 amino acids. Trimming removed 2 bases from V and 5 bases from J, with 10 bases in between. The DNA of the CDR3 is TGTGCCAGCAGTTTAACTCAGGGAAATAATTCACCCCTCCACTTT. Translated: CASSLTQGNNSPLHF.